This T cell receptor beta chain comes out of a study of blood T cell repertoires in COVID-19. Overall study context: T cells, B-cell-depleted T cells, or PBMCs supplied cDNA or gDNA.

This CDR3 is 17 amino acids long. Trimming cost V 1 base and J 1 base, with 17 bases left between them. Looked up from germline, CDR1 is SGHRS and CDR2 is YFSETQ. TCRdb's copy holds only in-frame clones and misses some; the assay was immunoSEQ multiplex PCR. The data show more than 150,000 clones, 70% to 85% seen once. The chain is built from TRBV5-1 and TRBJ1-1, with no clear D. Sequenced input: peripheral blood. The clonotype comes from a human donor in a cohort sampled during active COVID-19. CDR3 DNA: TGCGCCAGCAGCTTGCCCCCCCAGGCGGGCTCGAACACTGAAGCTTTCTTT. Protein product: CASSLPPQAGSNTEAFF.